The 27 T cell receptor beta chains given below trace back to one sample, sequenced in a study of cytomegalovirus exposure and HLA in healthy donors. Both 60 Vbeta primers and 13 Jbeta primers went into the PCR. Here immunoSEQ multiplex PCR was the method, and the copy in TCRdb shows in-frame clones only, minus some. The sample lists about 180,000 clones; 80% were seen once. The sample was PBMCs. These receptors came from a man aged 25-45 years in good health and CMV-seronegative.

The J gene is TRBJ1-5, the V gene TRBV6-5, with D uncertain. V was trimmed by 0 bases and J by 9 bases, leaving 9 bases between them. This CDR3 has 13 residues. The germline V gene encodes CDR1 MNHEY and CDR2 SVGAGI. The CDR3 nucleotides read TGTGCCAGCAGTTACTCGAAGAGTTCGCCCCAGCATTTT. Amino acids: CASSYSKSSPQHF.

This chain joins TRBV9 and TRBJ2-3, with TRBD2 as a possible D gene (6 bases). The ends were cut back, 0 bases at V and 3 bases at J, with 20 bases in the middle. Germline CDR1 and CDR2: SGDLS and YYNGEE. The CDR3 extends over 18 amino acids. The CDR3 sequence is CASSVAPSGHGSTDTQYF. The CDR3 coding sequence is TGTGCCAGCAGCGTAGCCCCCAGCGGGCACGGGTCTACAGATACGCAGTATTTT.

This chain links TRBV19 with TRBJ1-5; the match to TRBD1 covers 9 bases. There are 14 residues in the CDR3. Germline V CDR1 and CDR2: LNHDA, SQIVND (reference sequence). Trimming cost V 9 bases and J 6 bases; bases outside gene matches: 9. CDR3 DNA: TGTGCCAGAATCCGGGACAGGGCGGGTCAGCCCCAGCATTTT. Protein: CARIRDRAGQPQHF.

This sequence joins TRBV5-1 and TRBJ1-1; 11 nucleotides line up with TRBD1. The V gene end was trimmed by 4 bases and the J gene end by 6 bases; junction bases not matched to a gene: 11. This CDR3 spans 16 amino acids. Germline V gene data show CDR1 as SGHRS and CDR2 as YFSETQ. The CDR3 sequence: CASSTRTGGGFSEAFF. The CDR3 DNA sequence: TGCGCCAGCAGCACCCGGACAGGGGGCGGATTTTCTGAAGCTTTCTTT.

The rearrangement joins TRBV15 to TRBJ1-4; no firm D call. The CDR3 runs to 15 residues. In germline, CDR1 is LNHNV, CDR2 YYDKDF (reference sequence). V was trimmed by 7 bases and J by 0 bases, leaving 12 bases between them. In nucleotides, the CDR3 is TGTGCCACCAAGCGGTCTTCTGCAACTAATGAAAAACTGTTTTTT. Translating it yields CATKRSSATNEKLFF.

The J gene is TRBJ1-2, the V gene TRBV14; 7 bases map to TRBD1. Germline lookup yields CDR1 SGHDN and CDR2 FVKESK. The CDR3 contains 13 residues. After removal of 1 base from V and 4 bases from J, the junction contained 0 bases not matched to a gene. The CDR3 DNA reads TGTGCCAGCAGCCAAGCAGGGGGCTATGGCTACACCTTC. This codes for CASSQAGGYGYTF.

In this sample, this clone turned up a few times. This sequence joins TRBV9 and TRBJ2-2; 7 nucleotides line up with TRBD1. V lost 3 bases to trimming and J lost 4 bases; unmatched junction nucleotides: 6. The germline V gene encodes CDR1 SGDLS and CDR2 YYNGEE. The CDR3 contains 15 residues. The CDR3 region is CASSAGGQGTGELFF. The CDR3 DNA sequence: TGTGCCAGCAGCGCAGGGGGACAAGGCACCGGGGAGCTGTTTTTT.

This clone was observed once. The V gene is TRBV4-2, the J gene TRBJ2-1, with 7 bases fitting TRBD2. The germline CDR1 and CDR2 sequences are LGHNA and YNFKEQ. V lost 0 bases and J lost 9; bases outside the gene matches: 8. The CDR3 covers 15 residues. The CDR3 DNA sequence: TGTGCCAGCAGCCAAGATGGGTGGCGGGAGACTGAGCAGTTCTTC. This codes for CASSQDGWRETEQFF.

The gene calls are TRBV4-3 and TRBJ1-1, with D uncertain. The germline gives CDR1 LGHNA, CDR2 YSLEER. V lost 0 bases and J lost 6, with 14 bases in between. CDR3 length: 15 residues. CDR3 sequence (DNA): TGCGCCAGCAGCCAAGATTTTCGGGGAGCCGCTGAAGCTTTCTTT. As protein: CASSQDFRGAAEAFF.

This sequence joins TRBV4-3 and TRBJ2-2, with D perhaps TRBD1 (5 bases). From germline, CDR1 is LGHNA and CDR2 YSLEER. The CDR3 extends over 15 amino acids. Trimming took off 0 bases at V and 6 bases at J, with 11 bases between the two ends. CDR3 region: CASSQEEAGSGELFF. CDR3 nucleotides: TGCGCCAGCAGCCAAGAAGAGGCAGGGTCCGGGGAGCTGTTTTTT.

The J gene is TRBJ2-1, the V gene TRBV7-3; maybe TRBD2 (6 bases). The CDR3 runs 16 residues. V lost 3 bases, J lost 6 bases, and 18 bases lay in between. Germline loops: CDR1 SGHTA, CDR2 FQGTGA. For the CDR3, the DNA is TGTGCCAGCAGCTTGGGGGGTGGGGGACGGGGCAATGAGCAGTTCTTC. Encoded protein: CASSLGGGGRGNEQFF. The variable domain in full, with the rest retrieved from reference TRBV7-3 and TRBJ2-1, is GAGVSQTPSNKVTEKGKYVELRCDPISGHTALYWYRQSLGQGPEFLIYFQGTGAADDSGLPNDRFFAVRPEGSVSTLKIQRTERGDSAVYLCASSLGGGGRGNEQFFGPGTRLTVL.

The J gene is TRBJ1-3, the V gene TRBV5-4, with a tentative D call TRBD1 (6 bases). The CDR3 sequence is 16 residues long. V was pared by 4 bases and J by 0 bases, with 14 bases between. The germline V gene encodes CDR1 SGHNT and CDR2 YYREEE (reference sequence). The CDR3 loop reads CASSKDSKNSGNTIYF. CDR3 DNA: TGTGCCAGCAGCAAGGACAGTAAAAACTCTGGAAACACCATATATTTT.

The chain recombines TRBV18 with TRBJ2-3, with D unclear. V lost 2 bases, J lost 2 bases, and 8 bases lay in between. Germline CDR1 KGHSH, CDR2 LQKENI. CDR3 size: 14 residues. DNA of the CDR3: TGTGCCAGCTCACCAGCAGCGTCCACAGATACGCAGTATTTT. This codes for CASSPAASTDTQYF.

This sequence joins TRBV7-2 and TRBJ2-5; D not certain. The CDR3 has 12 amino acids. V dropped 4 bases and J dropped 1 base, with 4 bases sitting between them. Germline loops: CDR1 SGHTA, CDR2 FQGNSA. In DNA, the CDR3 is TGTGCCAGCAGCTCCTTCCAAGAGACCCAGTACTTC. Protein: CASSSFQETQYF.

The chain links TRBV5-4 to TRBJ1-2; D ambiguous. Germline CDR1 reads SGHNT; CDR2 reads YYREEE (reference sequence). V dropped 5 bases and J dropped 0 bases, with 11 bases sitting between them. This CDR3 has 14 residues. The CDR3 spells CASRGTDPNYGYTF. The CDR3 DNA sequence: TGTGCCAGCAGGGGTACAGATCCTAACTATGGCTACACCTTC.

This chain's CDR3 is CASSLDLAGINEQYF. The CDR3, as DNA: TGTGCCAGCAGCTTGGACTTGGCGGGCATTAACGAGCAGTACTTC. This chain joins TRBV5-4 and TRBJ2-7; D might be TRBD2 (5 bases). Germline assignment: CDR1 SGHNT and CDR2 YYREEE (reference sequence). The CDR3 extends over 15 amino acids. V lost 0 bases, J lost 5 bases, and 15 bases lay in between.

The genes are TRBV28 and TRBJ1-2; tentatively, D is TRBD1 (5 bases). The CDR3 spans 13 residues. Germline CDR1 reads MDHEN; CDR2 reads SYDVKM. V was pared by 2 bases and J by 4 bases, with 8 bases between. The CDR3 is CASSLQGGYGYTF. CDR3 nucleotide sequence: TGTGCCAGCAGTTTACAGGGAGGCTATGGCTACACCTTC.

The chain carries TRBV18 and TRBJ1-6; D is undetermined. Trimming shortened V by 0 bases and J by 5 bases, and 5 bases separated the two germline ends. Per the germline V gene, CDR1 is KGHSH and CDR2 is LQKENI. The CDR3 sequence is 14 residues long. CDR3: CASSPPTDNSPLHF. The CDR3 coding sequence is TGTGCCAGCTCACCACCCACAGATAATTCACCCCTCCACTTT.

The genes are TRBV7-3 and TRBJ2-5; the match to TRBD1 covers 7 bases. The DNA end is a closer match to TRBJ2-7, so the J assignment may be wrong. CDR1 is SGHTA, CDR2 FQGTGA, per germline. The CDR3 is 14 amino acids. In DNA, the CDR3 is TGTGCCAGCAGCTTAACACAGGGGTTCGGCGAGCAGTACTTC. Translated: CASSLTQGFGEQYF.

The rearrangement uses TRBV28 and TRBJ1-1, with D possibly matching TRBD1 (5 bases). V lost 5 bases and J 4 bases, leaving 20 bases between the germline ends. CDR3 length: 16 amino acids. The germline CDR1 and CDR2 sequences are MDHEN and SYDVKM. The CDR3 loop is CASSHPDGGRSTEAFF. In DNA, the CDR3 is TGTGCCAGCAGTCACCCGGACGGGGGAAGAAGCACTGAAGCTTTCTTT. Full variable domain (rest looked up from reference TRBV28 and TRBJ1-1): DVKVTQSSRYLVKRTGEKVFLECVQDMDHENMFWYRQDPGLGLRLIYFSYDVKMKEKGDIPEGYSVSREKKERFSLILESASTNQTSMYLCASSHPDGGRSTEAFFGQGTRLTVV.

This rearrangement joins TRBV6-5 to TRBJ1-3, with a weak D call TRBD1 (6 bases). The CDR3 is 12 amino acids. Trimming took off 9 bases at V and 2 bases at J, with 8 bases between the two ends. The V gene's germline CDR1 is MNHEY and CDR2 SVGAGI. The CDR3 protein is CASGQTGNTIYF. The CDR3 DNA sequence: TGTGCCAGTGGACAGACTGGAAACACCATATATTTT.

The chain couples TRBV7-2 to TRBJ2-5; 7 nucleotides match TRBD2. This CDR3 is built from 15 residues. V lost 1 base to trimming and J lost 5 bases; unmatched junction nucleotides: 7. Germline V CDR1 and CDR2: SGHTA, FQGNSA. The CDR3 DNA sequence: TGTGCCAGCAGCTTAGTGGCTAGCGGCCGGGAGACCCAGTACTTC. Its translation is CASSLVASGRETQYF.

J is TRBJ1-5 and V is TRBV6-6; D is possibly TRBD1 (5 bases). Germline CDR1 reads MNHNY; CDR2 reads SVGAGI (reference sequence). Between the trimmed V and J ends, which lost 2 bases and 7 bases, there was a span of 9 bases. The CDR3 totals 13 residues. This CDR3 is CASSYMGQQPQHF. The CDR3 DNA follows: TGTGCCAGCAGTTACATGGGGCAGCAGCCCCAGCATTTT.

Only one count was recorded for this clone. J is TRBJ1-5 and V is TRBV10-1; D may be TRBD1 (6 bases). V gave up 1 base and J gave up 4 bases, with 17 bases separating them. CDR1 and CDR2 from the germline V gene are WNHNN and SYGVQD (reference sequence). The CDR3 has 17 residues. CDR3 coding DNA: TGCGCCAGCAGTGAGTGGTGGGCAGGGGTTAGGAATCAGCCCCAGCATTTT. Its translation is CASSEWWAGVRNQPQHF.

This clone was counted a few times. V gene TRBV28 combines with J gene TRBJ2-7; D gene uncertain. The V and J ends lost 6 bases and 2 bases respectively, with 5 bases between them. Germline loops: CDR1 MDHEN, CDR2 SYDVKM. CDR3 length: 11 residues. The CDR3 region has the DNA TGTGCCAGCAGCGAGCCCTACGAGCAGTACTTC. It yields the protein CASSEPYEQYF.

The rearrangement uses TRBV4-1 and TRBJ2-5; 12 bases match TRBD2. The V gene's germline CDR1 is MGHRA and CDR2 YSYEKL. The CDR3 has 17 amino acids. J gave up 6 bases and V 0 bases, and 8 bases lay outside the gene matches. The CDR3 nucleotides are TGCGCCAGCAGCCAAGAACCTAGCGGGGGGGGGTGGAAGACCCAGTACTTC. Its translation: CASSQEPSGGGWKTQYF.

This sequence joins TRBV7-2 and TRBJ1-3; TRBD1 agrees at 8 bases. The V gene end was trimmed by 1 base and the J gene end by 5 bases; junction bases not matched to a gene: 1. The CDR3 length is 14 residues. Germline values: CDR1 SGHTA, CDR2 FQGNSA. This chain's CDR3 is CASSLGQGRNTIYF. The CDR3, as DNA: TGTGCCAGCAGCTTAGGACAGGGGAGAAACACCATATATTTT.